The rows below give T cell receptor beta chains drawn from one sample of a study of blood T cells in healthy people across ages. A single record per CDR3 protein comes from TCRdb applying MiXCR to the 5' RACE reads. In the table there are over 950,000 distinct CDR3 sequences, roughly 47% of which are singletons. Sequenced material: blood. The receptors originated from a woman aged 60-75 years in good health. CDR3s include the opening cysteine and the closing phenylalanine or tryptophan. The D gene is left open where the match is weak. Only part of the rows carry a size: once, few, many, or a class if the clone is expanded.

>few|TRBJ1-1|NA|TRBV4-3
CASSQDRAQNEAFF
TGCGCCAGCAGCCAAGATAGGGCACAGAATGAAGCTTTCTTT
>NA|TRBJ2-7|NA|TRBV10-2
CASSDGIAPAEQYF
TGCGCCAGCAGTGATGGCATAGCGCCCGCCGAGCAGTACTTC
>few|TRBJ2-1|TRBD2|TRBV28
CASSRGTSDPNEQFF
TGTGCCAGCAGCCGCGGGACTAGCGACCCCAATGAGCAGTTCTTC
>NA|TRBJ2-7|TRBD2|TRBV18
CASSPNPSGASYEQYF
TGTGCCAGCTCACCAAACCCTAGCGGGGCTTCCTACGAGCAGTACTTC
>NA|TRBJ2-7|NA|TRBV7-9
CASSTDSSYNEQYF
TGTGCCAGCAGCACGGACAGCTCCTACAATGAGCAGTACTTC
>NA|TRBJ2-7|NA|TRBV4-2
CASSQLPSGHEQYF
TGTGCCAGCAGCCAACTCCCTTCCGGCCACGAGCAGTACTTC
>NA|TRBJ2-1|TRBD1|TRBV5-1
CASSLTSGQGNNEQFF
TGCGCCAGCAGCCTAACCTCTGGACAGGGAAACAATGAGCAGTTCTTC
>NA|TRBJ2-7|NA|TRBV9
CASSALGNSYEQYF
TGTGCCAGCAGCGCCTTAGGGAACTCCTACGAGCAGTACTTC
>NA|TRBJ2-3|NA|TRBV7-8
CASSLRARSTDTQYF
TGTGCCAGCAGCTTAAGGGCGAGGAGCACAGATACGCAGTATTTT
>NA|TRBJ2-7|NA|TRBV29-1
CSWGDEQYF
TGCAGCTGGGGGGACGAGCAGTACTTC
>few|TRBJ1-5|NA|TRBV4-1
CASSQVAGSNQPQHF
TGCGCCAGCAGCCAAGTGGCTGGGAGCAATCAGCCCCAGCATTTT
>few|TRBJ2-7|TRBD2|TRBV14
CASSPDAVLAGIRYF
TGTGCCAGCAGCCCCGATGCCGTACTAGCGGGGATACGGTACTTC
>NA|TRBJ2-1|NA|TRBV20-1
CSARVRGPYNEQFF
TGCAGTGCTAGGGTGCGGGGGCCTTACAACGAGCAGTTCTTC
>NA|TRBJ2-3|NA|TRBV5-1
CASSSDLTQYF
TGCGCCAGCAGCTCGGACTTGACGCAGTATTTT
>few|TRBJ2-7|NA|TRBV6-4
CASSVFVGLGYEQYF
TGTGCCAGCAGTGTTTTCGTTGGCCTCGGGTACGAGCAGTACTTC
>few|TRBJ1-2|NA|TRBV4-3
CASSLRGGKGGYTF
TGCGCCAGCAGCCTACGGGGCGGGAAGGGTGGCTACACCTTC
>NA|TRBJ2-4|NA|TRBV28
CASSGILRPINIQYF
TGTGCCAGCAGCGGGATATTACGGCCAATAAACATTCAGTACTTC
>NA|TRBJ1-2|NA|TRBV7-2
CASSLVEGLSYGYTF
TGTGCCAGCAGCTTAGTTGAGGGGTTGAGCTATGGCTACACCTTC
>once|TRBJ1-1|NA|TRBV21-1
CARNRADTEAFF
TGTGCCAGAAACAGGGCGGACACTGAAGCTTTCTTT
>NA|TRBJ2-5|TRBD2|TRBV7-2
CASSDGGSPETQYF
TGTGCCAGCAGCGATGGCGGGAGCCCAGAGACCCAGTACTTC
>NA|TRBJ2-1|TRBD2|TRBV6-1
CASSGGLAAYNEQFF
TGTGCCAGCAGTGGGGGACTAGCGGCGTACAATGAGCAGTTCTTC
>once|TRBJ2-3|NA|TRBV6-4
CASSEQGHAYTQYF
TGTGCCAGCAGTGAACAAGGACACGCGTATACGCAGTATTTT
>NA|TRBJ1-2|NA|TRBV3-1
CASTTRRNYGYTF
TGTGCCAGCACCACCCGACGGAACTATGGCTACACCTTC
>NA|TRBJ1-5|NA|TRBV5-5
CASSPWVISNQPQHF
TGTGCCAGCAGCCCTTGGGTGATTAGCAATCAGCCCCAGCATTTT
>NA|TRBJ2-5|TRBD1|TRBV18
CASSRWTGQETQYF
TGTGCCAGCTCACGATGGACAGGGCAAGAGACCCAGTACTTC
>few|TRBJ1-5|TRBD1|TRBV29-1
CSVGQGLSNQPQHF
TGCAGCGTCGGACAGGGTTTGAGCAATCAGCCCCAGCATTTT